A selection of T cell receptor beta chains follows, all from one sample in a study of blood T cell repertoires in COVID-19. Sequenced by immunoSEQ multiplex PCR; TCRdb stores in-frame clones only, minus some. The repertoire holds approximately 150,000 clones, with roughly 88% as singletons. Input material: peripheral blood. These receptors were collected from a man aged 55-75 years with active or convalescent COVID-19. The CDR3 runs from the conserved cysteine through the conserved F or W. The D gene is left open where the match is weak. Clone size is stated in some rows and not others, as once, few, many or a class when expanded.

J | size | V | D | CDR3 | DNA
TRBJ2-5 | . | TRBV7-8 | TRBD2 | CASSLGTSGGWKTQYF | TGTGCCAGCAGCTTGGGGACTAGCGGGGGGTGGAAGACCCAGTACTTC
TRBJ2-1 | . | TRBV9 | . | CASSVATTESYNEQFF | TGTGCCAGCAGCGTAGCTACGACAGAGTCCTACAATGAGCAGTTCTTC
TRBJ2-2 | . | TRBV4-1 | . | CASRKDTNTGELFF | TGCGCCAGCAGGAAGGACACTAACACCGGGGAGCTGTTTTTT
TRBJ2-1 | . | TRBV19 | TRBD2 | CASTRASGSNEQFF | TGTGCCAGTACCAGGGCTAGCGGGAGTAATGAGCAGTTCTTC
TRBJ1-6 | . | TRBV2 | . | CASSGLSQANNSPLHF | TGTGCCAGCAGTGGCTTGAGTCAGGCAAATAATTCACCCCTCCACTTT
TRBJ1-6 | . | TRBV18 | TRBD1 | CASSPRQGDSPLHF | TGTGCCAGCTCACCACGACAGGGGGATTCACCCCTCCACTTT
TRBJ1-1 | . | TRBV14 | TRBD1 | CASRRTPRGRHTEAFF | TGTGCCAGCAGACGGACCCCCAGGGGGAGACACACTGAAGCTTTCTTT
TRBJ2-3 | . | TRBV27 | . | CASRGLDLFTDTQYF | TGTGCCAGCAGGGGGCTAGACTTATTCACAGATACGCAGTATTTT
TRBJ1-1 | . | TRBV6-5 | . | CASRSGNALSIFF | TGTGCCAGCAGGTCGGGAAATGCACTGAGCATTTTCTTT
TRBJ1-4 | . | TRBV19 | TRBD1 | CASSIDRGPIEKLFF | TGTGCCAGTAGTATAGACAGGGGGCCTATTGAAAAACTGTTTTTT
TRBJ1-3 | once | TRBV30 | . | CAWSRPGGGNTIYF | TGTGCCTGGAGTAGGCCGGGTGGCGGAAACACCATATATTTT
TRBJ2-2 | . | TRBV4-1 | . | CASSLTPGTNTGELFF | TGCGCCAGCAGCCTGACCCCAGGGACGAACACCGGGGAGCTGTTTTTT
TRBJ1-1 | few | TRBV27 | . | CASSSQGSGNTEAFF | TGTGCCAGCAGTTCTCAGGGCTCGGGGAACACTGAAGCTTTCTTT
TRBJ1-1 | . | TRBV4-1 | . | CASSQGPTGGNTEAFF | TGCGCCAGCAGCCAAGGCCCGACGGGGGGAAACACTGAAGCTTTCTTT
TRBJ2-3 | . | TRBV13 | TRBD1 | CASSFGTGARPSTDTQYF | TGTGCCAGCAGCTTCGGGACAGGGGCTCGACCTAGCACAGATACGCAGTATTTT
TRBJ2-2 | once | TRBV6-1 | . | CASSEGVVLTGELFF | TGTGCCAGCAGTGAAGGAGTGGTCCTCACCGGGGAGCTGTTTTTT
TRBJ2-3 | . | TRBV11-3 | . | CASSLGTPLVDTQYF | TGTGCCAGCAGCCTCGGGACTCCCCTGGTGGATACGCAGTATTTT